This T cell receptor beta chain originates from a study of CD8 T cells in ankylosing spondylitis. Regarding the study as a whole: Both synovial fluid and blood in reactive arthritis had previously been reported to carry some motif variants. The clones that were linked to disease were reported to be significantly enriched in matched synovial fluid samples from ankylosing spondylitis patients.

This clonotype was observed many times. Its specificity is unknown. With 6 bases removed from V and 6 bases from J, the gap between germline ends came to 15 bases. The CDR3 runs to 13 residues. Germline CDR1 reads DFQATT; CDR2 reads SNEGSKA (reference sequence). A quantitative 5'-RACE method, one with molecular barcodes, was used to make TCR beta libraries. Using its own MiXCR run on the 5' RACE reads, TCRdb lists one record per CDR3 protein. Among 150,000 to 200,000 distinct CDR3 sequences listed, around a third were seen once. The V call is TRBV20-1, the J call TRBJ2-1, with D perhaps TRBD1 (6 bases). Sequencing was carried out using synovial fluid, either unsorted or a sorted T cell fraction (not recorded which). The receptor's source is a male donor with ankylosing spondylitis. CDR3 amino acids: CSASTGTTNEQFF. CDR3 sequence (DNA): TGCAGTGCGTCCACCGGGACAACCAATGAGCAGTTCTTC.